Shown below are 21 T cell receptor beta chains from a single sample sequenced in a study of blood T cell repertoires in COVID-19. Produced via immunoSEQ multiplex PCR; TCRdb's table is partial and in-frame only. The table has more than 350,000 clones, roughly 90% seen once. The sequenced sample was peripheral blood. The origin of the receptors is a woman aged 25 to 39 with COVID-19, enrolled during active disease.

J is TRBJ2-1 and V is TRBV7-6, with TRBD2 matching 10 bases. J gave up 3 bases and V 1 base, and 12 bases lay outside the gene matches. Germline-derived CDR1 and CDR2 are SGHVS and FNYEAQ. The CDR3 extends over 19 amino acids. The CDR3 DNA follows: TGTGCCAGCAGCTTAGAGCTAGCGGGAGTACTAACCCACTACAATGAGCAGTTCTTC. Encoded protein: CASSLELAGVLTHYNEQFF.

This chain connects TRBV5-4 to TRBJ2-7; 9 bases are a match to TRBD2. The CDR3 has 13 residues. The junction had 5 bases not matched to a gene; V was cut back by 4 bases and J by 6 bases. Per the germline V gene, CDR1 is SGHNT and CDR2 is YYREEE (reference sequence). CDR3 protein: CASSGGTSREQYF. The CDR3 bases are TGTGCCAGCAGCGGGGGGACTAGCCGCGAGCAGTACTTC. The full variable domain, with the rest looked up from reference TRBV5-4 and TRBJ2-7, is ETGVTQSPTHLIKTRGQQVTLRCSSQSGHNTVSWYQQALGQGPQFIFQYYREEENGRGNFPPRFSGLQFPNYSSELNVNALELDDSALYLCASSGGTSREQYFGPGTRLTVT.

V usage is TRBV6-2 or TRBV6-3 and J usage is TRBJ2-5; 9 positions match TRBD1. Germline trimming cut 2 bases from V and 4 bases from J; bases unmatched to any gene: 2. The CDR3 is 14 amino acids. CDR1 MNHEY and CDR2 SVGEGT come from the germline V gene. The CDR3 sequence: CASSYGTGRETQYF. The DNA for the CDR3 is TGTGCCAGCAGTTACGGGACAGGGCGAGAGACCCAGTACTTC.

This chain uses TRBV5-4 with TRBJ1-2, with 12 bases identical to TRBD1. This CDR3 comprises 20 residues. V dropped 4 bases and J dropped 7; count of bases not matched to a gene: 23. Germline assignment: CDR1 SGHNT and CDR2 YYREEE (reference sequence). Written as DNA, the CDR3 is TGTGCCAGCAGCCCCCCCAAAACTTGGGACAGGGGGCGTCACGCCCTTGGCTACACCTTC. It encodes CASSPPKTWDRGRHALGYTF.

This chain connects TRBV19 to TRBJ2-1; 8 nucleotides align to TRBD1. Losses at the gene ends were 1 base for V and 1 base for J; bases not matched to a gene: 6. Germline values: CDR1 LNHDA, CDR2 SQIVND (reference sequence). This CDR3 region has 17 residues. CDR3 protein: CASSIAGGHTSYNEQFF. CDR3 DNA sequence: TGTGCCAGTAGTATAGCAGGGGGCCATACATCCTACAATGAGCAGTTCTTC.

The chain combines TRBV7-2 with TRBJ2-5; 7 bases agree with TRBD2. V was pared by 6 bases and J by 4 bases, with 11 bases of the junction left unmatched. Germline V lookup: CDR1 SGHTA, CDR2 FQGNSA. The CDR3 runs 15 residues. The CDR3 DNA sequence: TGTGCCAGCAGATTGGGGCCGACTAGCCCAGAGACCCAGTACTTC. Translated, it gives CASRLGPTSPETQYF.

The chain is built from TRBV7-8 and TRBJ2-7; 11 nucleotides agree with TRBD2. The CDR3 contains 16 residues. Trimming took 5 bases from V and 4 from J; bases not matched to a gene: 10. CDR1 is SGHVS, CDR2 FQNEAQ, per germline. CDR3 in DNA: TGTGCCAGCAGCATACTAGCGGGGGCCGGGATATACGAGCAGTACTTC. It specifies CASSILAGAGIYEQYF. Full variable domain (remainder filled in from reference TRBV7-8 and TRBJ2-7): GAGVSQSPRYKVAKRGQDVALRCDPISGHVSLFWYQQALGQGPEFLTYFQNEAQLDKSGLPSDRFFAERPEGSVSTLKIQRTQQEDSAVYLCASSILAGAGIYEQYFGPGTRLTVT.

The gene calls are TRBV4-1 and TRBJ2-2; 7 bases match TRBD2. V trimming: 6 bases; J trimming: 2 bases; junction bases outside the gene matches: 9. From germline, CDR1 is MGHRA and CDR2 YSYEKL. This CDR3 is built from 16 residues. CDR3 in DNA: TGCGCCAGCAGGCGGGGGTCCGTTTCCAACACCGGGGAGCTGTTTTTT. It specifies CASRRGSVSNTGELFF.

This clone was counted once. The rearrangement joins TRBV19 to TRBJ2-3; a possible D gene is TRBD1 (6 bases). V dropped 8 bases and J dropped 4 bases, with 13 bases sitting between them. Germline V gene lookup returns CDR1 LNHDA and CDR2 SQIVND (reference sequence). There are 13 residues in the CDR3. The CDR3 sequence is CASSQGIADTQYF. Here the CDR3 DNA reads TGTGCCAGTTCCCAGGGGATCGCAGATACGCAGTATTTT.

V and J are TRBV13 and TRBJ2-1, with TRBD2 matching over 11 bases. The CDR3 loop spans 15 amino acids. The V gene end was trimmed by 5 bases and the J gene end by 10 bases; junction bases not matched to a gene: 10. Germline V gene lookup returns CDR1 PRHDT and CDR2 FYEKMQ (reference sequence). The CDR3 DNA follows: TGTGCCAGCAGCGTGGGGACTAGCGGTTTCGACGAGCAGTTCTTC. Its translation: CASSVGTSGFDEQFF. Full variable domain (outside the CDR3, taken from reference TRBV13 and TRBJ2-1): AAGVIQSPRHLIKEKRETATLKCYPIPRHDTVYWYQQGPGQDPQFLISFYEKMQSDKGSIPDRFSAQQFSDYHSELNMSSLELGDSALYFCASSVGTSGFDEQFFGPGTRLTVL.

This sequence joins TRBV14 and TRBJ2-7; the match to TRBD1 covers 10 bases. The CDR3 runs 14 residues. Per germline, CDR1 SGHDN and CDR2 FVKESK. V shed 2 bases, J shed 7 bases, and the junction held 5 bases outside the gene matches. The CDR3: CASSQTGTGAEQYF. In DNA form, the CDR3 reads TGTGCCAGCAGCCAAACCGGGACAGGGGCTGAGCAGTACTTC.

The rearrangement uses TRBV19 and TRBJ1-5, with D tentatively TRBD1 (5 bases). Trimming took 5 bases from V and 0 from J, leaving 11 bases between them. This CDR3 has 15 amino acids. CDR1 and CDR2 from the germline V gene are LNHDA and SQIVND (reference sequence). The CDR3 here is CASSVDSNSNQPQHF. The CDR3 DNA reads TGTGCCAGTAGTGTTGACAGCAATAGCAATCAGCCCCAGCATTTT.

For the CDR3, the DNA is TGTGCCAGCAGCTTTACAGGGGGCAACACTGAAGCTTTCTTT. Translating it yields CASSFTGGNTEAFF. The chain is built from TRBV11-3 and TRBJ1-1; 9 bases are shared with TRBD1. Germline assignment: CDR1 SGHNT and CDR2 YENEEA. The CDR3 totals 14 residues. J was trimmed by 2 bases and V by 3 bases; bases with no gene match: 1.

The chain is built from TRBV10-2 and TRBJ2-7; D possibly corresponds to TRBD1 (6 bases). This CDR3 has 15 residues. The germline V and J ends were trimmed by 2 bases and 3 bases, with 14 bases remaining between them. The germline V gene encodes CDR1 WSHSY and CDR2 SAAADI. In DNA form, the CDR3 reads TGCGCCAGCAGTGAGGGGACACCCGAATTCTACGAGCAGTACTTC. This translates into CASSEGTPEFYEQYF.

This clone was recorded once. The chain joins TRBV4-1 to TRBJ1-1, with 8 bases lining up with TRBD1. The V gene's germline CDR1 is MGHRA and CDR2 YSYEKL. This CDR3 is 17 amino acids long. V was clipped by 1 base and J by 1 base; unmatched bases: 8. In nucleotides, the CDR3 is TGCGCCAGCAGCCAAGCCACTTGGACAGGGAGGAACACTGAAGCTTTCTTT. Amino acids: CASSQATWTGRNTEAFF.

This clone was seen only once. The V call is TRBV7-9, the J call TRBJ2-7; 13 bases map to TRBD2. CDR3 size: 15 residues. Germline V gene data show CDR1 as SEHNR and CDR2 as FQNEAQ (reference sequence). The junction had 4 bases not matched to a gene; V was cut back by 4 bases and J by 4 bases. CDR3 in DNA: TGTGCCAGCAGCTCCGGGACTAGCGGGACTTACGAGCAGTACTTC. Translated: CASSSGTSGTYEQYF. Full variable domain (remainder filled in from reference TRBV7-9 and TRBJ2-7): DTGVSQNPRHKITKRGQNVTFRCDPISEHNRLYWYRQTLGQGPEFLTYFQNEAQLEKSRLLSDRFSAERPKGSFSTLEIQRTEQGDSAMYLCASSSGTSGTYEQYFGPGTRLTVT.

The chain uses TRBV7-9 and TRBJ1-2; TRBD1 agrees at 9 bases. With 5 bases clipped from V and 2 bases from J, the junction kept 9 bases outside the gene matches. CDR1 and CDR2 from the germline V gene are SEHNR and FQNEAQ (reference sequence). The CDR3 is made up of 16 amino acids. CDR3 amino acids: CASSLTPGQGNYGYTF. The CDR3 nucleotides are TGTGCCAGCAGCCTGACCCCGGGACAGGGAAACTATGGCTACACCTTC.

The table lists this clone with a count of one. The CDR3 is CASSPRDRGQETQYF. Written as DNA, the CDR3 is TGTGCCAGCTCACCACGTGACAGGGGTCAAGAGACCCAGTACTTC. This chain joins TRBV18 and TRBJ2-5, with 8 positions matching TRBD1. The CDR3 is made up of 15 amino acids. Germline V lookup: CDR1 KGHSH, CDR2 LQKENI. V dropped 1 base and J dropped 2; count of bases not matched to a gene: 3.

This CDR3 reads CASSRWTQDGYGYTF. For the CDR3, the DNA is TGTGCCAGCAGCAGGTGGACACAGGACGGCTATGGCTACACCTTC. The chain joins TRBV21-1 to TRBJ1-2; the table's D call, TRBD1, has no DNA check behind it. TRBV21-1 is a pseudogene segment. CDR3 size: 15 residues.

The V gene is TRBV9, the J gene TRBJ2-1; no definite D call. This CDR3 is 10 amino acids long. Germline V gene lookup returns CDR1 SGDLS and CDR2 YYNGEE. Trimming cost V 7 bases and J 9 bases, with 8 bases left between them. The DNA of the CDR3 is TGTGCCAGCGGAGAGGTTGAGCAGTTCTTC. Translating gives CASGEVEQFF.

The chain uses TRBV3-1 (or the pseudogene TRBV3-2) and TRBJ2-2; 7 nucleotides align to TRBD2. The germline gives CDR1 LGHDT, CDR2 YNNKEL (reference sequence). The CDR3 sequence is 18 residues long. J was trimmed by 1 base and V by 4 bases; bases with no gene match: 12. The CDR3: CASSPTLGGRGNTGELFF. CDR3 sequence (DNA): TGTGCCAGCAGCCCCACCTTGGGAGGGCGCGGGAACACCGGGGAGCTGTTTTTT.